This TCR beta chain was captured in a study of T-cell reconstitution after alpha-beta-depleted transplantation in children. The CDR3 runs to 14 residues. V lost 3 bases to trimming and J lost 4 bases; unmatched junction nucleotides: 1. This clonotype was seen many times. The antigen is unknown. Findings and limits, study-wide: Some patients' high day-60 TCRbeta diversity was traced to surviving recipient T cells and thymic progenitors. The main origin of T-cell counts and diversity one year after transplant was newly produced T cells. Reports say that about two months after transplant, the alpha-beta T cells came out of several hundred graft clones that had expanded.

Preparing the TCRbeta library involved the use of unique molecular identifiers. In TCRdb, the PCR reads were re-called with MiXCR into one record per CDR3 protein. The sample holds over 200,000 distinct CDR3 sequences; 9.5% to 13% are singletons and the top ten take roughly 27%. The receptor's source is a child younger than two with acute myeloid leukemia, due to receive a stem cell transplant. The V call is TRBV12-3 or TRBV12-4, the J call TRBJ1-4; TRBD1 matches 8 bases. The specimen was PBMCs, collected before TCRalphabeta/CD19-depleted stem cell transplant. The CDR3 here is CASSLTGVNEKLFF. The CDR3 coding sequence is TGTGCCAGCAGTTTGACAGGGGTTAATGAAAAACTGTTTTTT.